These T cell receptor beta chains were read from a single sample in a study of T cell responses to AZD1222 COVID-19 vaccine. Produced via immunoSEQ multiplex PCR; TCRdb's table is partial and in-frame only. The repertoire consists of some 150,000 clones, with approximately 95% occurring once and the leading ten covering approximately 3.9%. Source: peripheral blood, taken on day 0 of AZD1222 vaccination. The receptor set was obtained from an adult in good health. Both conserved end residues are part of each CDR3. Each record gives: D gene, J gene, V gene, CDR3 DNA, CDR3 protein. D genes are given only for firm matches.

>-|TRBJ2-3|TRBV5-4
TGTGCCAGCAGCTTCGGACAGATTTGGGATACGCAGTATTTT
CASSFGQIWDTQYF
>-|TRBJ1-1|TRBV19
TGTGCCAGTAGTTGGGCGGGAGTGAACACTGAAGCTTTCTTT
CASSWAGVNTEAFF
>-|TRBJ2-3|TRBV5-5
TGTGCCAGCAGCTTGCTTGGGAGACACACAGATACGCAGTATTTT
CASSLLGRHTDTQYF
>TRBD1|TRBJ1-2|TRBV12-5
TGTGCTAGTGGTTTGGGACAGGGGCCCATCTATGGCTACACCTTC
CASGLGQGPIYGYTF
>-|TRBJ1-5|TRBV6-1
TGTGCCAGCAGTGAAGCAGGAGGACAGAGTCAGAATCGGCCCCAGCATTTT
CASSEAGGQSQNRPQHF
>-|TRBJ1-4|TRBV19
TGTGCCAGTCGGACACCCGAGTTTGACGGAAAACTGTTTTTT
CASRTPEFDGKLFF
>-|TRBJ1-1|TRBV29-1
TGCAGCGTCAAAGGAGGGATGGGGGGCCAGAACACTGAAGCTTTCTTT
CSVKGGMGGQNTEAFF
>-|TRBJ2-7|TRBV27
TGTGCCAGCAGCCATGGGAGTTCCTACGAGCAGTACTTC
CASSHGSSYEQYF
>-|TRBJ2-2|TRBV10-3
TGTGCCATCAAGAGCGGACCGAACACCGGGGAGCTGTTTTTT
CAIKSGPNTGELFF
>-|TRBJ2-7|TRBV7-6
TGTGCCAGCAGCTTAGGGGCAGTTAAGAGCTACGAGCAGTACTTC
CASSLGAVKSYEQYF
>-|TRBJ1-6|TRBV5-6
TGTGCCAGCAGCTGGGGCGTGGGGTCAAGCTCCTATAATTCACCCCTCCACTTT
CASSWGVGSSSYNSPLHF
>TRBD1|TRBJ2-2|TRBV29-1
TGCAGCGTTGACAGGGGGCACACCGGGGAGCTGTTTTTT
CSVDRGHTGELFF
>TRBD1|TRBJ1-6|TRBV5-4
TGTGCCAGCAGCTTGGGACAGGGGAATAATTCACCCCTCCACTTT
CASSLGQGNNSPLHF
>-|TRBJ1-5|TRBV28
TGTGCCAGCAGTGGGGGGGGACAGCCCCAGCATTTT
CASSGGGQPQHF
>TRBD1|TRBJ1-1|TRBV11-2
TGTGCCAGCAGCCCCACAGGGGGCCGGGGTTCGGTCACTGAAGCTTTCTTT
CASSPTGGRGSVTEAFF
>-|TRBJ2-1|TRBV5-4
TGTGCCAGCAGCTGGACGCGGGGGACAGAAGATTACAATGAGCAGTTCTTC
CASSWTRGTEDYNEQFF
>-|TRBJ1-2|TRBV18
TGTGCCAGCTCGCCCGAAAGACTCTATGGCTACACCTTC
CASSPERLYGYTF
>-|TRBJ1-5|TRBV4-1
TGCGCCAGCAGCCAAGCGACGAATCAGCCCCAGCATTTT
CASSQATNQPQHF
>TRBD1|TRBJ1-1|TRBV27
TGTGCCAGCAGTTTATATGGGACAGACACTGAAGCTTTCTTT
CASSLYGTDTEAFF
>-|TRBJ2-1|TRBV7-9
TGTGCCAGCAGCTCACGACTAATCAAGAGGATGGACCGCGATGAGCAGTTCTTC
CASSSRLIKRMDRDEQFF
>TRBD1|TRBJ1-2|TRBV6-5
TGTGCCAGCAGTTATACAGGGGGCGTTAACTATGGCTACACCTTC
CASSYTGGVNYGYTF
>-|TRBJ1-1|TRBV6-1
TGTGCCAGCAGTGAAGCTACTCACACTGAAGCTTTCTTT
CASSEATHTEAFF
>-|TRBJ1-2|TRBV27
TGTGCCAGCAGTTTAGGTAGTTACTATGGCTACACCTTC
CASSLGSYYGYTF
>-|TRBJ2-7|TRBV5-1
TGCGCCAGCAGGGAGAGGGGGGCGAACGAGCAGTACTTC
CASRERGANEQYF
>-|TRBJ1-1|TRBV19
TGTGCCAGTAGTATGGGAGTTTGGAGAAAAGGTTTCGGGGAAAACACTGAAGCTTTCTTT
CASSMGVWRKGFGENTEAFF
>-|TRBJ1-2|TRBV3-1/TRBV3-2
TGTGCCAGCAGCCCATCGGACGCTCGCTATGGCTACACCTTC
CASSPSDARYGYTF
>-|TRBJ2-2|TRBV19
TGTGCCAGTTCCCTCCCCTACAACACCGGGGAGCTGTTTTTT
CASSLPYNTGELFF
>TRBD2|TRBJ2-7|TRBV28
TGTGCCAGCAGCTCGGGACTAGCGGGAAGGAACGAGCAGTACTTC
CASSSGLAGRNEQYF
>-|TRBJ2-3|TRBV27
TGTGCCAGCAGTATAAACCCGGGGGTAAGCACAGATACGCAGTATTTT
CASSINPGVSTDTQYF